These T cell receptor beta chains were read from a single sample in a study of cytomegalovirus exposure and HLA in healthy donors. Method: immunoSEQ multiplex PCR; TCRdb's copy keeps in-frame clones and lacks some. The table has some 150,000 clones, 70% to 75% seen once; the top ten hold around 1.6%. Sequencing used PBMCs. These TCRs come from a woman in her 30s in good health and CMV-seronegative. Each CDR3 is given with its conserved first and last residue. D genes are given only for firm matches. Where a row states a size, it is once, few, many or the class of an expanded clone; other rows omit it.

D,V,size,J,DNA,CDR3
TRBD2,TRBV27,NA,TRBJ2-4,TGTGCCAGCACGGGACTAGCGGGGGGTATTCAGTACTTC,CASTGLAGGIQYF
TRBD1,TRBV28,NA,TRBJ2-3,TGTGCCAGCAGTCCCTGGGGACAGGGGGGCGCAGATACGCAGTATTTT,CASSPWGQGGADTQYF
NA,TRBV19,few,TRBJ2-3,TGTGCCAGTAGGGATAGCGGACCTAGCACAGATACGCAGTATTTT,CASRDSGPSTDTQYF
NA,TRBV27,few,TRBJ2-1,TGTGCCAGCAGTCGGGTGCCTAGCCGGGTATACAATGAGCAGTTCTTC,CASSRVPSRVYNEQFF
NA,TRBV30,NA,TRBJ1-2,TGTGCCTGGAGTGCTCTCCGCCAGTATGGCTACACCTTC,CAWSALRQYGYTF
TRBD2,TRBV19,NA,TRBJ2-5,TGTGCCAGTAGTGCGCGGGGGGCCCAAGAGACCCAGTACTTC,CASSARGAQETQYF
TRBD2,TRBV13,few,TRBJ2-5,TGTGCCAGCAGCCTAGCGGAGATCCAAGAGACCCAGTACTTC,CASSLAEIQETQYF
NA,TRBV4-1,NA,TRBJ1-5,TGCGCCAGCAGCCGGGGGCCGAGCAATCAGCCCCAGCATTTT,CASSRGPSNQPQHF
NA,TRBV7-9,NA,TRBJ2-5,TGTTCCAGCAGCCAAGGCAGGCCAAGCCAAGAGACCCAGTACTTC,CSSSQGRPSQETQYF
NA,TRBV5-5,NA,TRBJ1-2,TGTGCCAGCAGCTTGGTTAGCTTTAACTATGGCTACACCTTC,CASSLVSFNYGYTF
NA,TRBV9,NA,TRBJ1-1,TGTGCCAGCAGCGTAATGGGAGTGAACACTGAAGCTTTCTTT,CASSVMGVNTEAFF
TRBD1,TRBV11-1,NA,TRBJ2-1,TGTGCCAGCAGCTTGAGACAGGGGGCATCCTACAATGAGCAGTTCTTC,CASSLRQGASYNEQFF
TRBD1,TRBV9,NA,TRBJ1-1,TGTGCCAGCAGCCCCAGGGGGGATTCGAACACTGAAGCTTTCTTT,CASSPRGDSNTEAFF
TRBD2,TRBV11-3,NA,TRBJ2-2,TGTGCCAGCAGCTTCCAGGGACTAGCGGGCACCGGGGAGCTGTTTTTT,CASSFQGLAGTGELFF
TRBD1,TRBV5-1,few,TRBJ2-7,TGCGCCAGCAGCTTGGTGAGACAGGGGGGCCTGCGTGGCTACGAGCAGTACTTC,CASSLVRQGGLRGYEQYF
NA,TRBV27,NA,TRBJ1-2,TGTGCCAGCAGTTTATCGGCAGGGAACTATGGCTACACCTTC,CASSLSAGNYGYTF
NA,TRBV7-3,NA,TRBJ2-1,TGTGCCAGCAGCTTAAGAGAATTCCGGGGCCAGGGGTACAATGAGCAGTTCTTC,CASSLREFRGQGYNEQFF
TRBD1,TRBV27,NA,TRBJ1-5,TGTGCCAGCAGTTTAAGCATGGGACAGCTTTCCAATCAGCCCCAGCATTTT,CASSLSMGQLSNQPQHF
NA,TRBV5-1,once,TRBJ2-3,TGCGCCAGCAGCTCAGGCGGGGGCACAGATACGCAGTATTTT,CASSSGGGTDTQYF
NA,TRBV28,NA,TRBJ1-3,TGTGCCAGCGGCGAACAGAGCTCTGGAAACACCATATATTTT,CASGEQSSGNTIYF
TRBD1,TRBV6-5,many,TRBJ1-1,TGTGCCAGCAGTTACTCGGGCTCAGGGGGCGAGGCTGAAGCTTTCTTT,CASSYSGSGGEAEAFF
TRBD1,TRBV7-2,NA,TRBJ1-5,TGTGCCAGCAGCTTAGCAGGGGGCCTTGGGCAGCCCCAGCATTTT,CASSLAGGLGQPQHF
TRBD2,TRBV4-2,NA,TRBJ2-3,TGTGCCAGCAGCCCCCAGACTAGCGGGCACACAGATACGCAGTATTTT,CASSPQTSGHTDTQYF
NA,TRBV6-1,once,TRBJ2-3,TGTGCCAGCAGGTATAGTCCTAGCACAGATACGCAGTATTTT,CASRYSPSTDTQYF
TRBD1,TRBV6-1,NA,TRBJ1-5,TGTGCCTGTGGGACAGGGCCTAATCAGCCCCAGCATTTT,CACGTGPNQPQHF
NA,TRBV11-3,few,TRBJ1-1,TGTGCCAGCAGCTTAGGTCCGGGCACTGAAGCTTTCTTT,CASSLGPGTEAFF
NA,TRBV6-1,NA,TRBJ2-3,TGTGCCACACAACCACAGGGCGGAGGCACAGATACGCAGTATTTT,CATQPQGGGTDTQYF
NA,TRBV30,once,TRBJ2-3,TGTGCCTGCGGAACTAGTGCAGATACGCAGTATTTT,CACGTSADTQYF
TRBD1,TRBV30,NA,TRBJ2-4,TGTGCCTGGAGTGGGACAGGCCCCGGCATTCAGTACTTC,CAWSGTGPGIQYF
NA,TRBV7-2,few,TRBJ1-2,TGTGCCAGCAGCTTAGGACAGAGTAACTATGGCTACACCTTC,CASSLGQSNYGYTF
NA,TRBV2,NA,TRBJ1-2,TGTGCCAGCAGTGGGACAGCCAACTATGGCTACACCTTC,CASSGTANYGYTF
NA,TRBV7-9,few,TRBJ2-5,TGTGCCAGCAGCTTCTCGAGGCTGGAGACCCAGTACTTC,CASSFSRLETQYF
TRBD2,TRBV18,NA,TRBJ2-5,TGTGCCAGCTCACCTACAAAGGTAGCGGGGAACCAAGAGACCCAGTACTTC,CASSPTKVAGNQETQYF
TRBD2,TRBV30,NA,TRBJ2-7,TGTGCCTGGAGCGCTCACGGGGAGGGCTCCTACGAGCAGTACTTC,CAWSAHGEGSYEQYF
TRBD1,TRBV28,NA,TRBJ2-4,TGTGCCAGCTGCCCATCGGGACAGGGGGTCTCGGACATTCAGTACTTC,CASCPSGQGVSDIQYF
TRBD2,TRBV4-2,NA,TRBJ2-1,TGTGCCAGCAGACGGACTAGCGGGAGCTCCTACAATGAGCAGTTCTTC,CASRRTSGSSYNEQFF
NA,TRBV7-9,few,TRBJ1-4,TGTGCCAGCAGCTTATACAGGGCTAGAAAACTGTTTTTT,CASSLYRARKLFF
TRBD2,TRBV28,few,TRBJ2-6,TGTGCCAGCAGTTCGGGGCTAGCGGGAGCTTCTGGGGCCAACGTCCTGACTTTC,CASSSGLAGASGANVLTF
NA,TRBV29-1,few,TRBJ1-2,TGCAGCGCTGGCGGGGGAAACTATGGCTACACCTTC,CSAGGGNYGYTF
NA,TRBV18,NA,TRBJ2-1,TGTGCCAGCTCGGGAACAGGGGGGGATGAGCAGTTCTTC,CASSGTGGDEQFF
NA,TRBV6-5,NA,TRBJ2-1,TGTGCCAGCAGTTATAATACATACAATGAGCAGTTCTTC,CASSYNTYNEQFF
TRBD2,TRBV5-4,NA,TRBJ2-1,TGTGCCAGCAGCTTGGCCGGGACTAGCGGGAGAACTGAGCAGTTCTTC,CASSLAGTSGRTEQFF
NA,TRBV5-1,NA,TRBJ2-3,TGCGCCAGCAGCTTGGCCCGGGAAGGGGGGGTTGGAACAGATACGCAGTATTTT,CASSLAREGGVGTDTQYF
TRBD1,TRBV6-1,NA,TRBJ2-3,TGTGCCAGCAAATGGGACAGGGGGGGAGATACGCAGTATTTT,CASKWDRGGDTQYF
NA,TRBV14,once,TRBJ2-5,TGTGCCAGCAGCCAAGGGCAGCAAGAGACCCAGTACTTC,CASSQGQQETQYF
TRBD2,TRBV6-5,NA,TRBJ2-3,TGTGCCAGCAGACTTAGCGGGGCTAGCACAGATACGCAGTATTTT,CASRLSGASTDTQYF
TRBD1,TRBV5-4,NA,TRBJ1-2,TGTGCCAGCAGCCACCGGGACAGGGGGAATGAGGGCTACACCTTC,CASSHRDRGNEGYTF
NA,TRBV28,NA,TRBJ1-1,TGTGCCAGCAGTTTCGTTAGTCCGCCTGAAGCTTTCTTT,CASSFVSPPEAFF
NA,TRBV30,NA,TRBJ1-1,TGTGCCTGGGAGGGTTTGAACACTGAAGCTTTCTTT,CAWEGLNTEAFF
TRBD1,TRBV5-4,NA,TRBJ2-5,TGTGCCAGCAGCACTAAACAGGGGCTGGCGGAGACCCAGTACTTC,CASSTKQGLAETQYF
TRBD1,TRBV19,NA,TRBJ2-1,TGTGCCAGTAGTGGGACAGGGTCCAATGAGCAGTTCTTC,CASSGTGSNEQFF
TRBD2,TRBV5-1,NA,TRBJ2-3,TGCGCCAGCAGCTTGTCAGCGGGAGAGGATACGCAGTATTTT,CASSLSAGEDTQYF
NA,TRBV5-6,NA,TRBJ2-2,TGTGCCAGCAGCATGACAGGCGCGAACACCGGGGAGCTGTTTTTT,CASSMTGANTGELFF
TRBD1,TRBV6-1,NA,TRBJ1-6,TGTGCCAGCCGACAGGGTCTGGCCTATAATTCACCCCTCCACTTT,CASRQGLAYNSPLHF
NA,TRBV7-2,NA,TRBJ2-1,TGTGCCAGCAGCAACGAGCAAGTGTCCTTTTACAATGAGCAGTTCTTC,CASSNEQVSFYNEQFF